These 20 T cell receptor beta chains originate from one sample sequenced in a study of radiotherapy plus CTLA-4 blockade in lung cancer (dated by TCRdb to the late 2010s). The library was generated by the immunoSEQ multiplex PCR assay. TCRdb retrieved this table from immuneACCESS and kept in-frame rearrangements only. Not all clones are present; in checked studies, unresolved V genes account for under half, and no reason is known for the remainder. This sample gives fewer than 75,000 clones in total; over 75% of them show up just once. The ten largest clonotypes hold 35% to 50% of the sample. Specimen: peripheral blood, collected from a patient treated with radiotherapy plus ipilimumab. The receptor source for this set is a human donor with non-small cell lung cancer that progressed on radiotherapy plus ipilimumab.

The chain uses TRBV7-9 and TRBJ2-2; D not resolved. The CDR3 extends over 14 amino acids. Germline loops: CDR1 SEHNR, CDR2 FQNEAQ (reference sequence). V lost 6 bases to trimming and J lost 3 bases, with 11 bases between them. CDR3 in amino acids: CASSSPGYTGELFF. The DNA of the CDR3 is TGTGCCAGCAGTTCGCCGGGTTACACCGGGGAGCTGTTTTTT.

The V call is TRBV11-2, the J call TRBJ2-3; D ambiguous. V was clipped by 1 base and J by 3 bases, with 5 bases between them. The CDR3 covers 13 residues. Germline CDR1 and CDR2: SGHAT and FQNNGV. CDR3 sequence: CASSLGRTDTQYF. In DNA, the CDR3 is TGTGCCAGCAGCTTAGGGCGGACAGATACGCAGTATTTT.

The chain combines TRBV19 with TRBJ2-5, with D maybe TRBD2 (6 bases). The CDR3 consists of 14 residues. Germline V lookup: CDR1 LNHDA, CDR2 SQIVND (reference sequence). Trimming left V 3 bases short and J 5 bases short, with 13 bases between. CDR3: CASSMVGGRETQYF. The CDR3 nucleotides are TGTGCCAGTAGTATGGTCGGGGGTAGGGAGACCCAGTACTTC.

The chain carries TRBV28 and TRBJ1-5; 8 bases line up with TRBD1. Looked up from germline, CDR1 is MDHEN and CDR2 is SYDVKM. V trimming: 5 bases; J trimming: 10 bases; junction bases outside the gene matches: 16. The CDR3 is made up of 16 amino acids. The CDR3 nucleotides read TGTGCCAGCAGTCCGACAGTACCGACAGGGGTGGGACCCCAGCATTTT. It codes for CASSPTVPTGVGPQHF.

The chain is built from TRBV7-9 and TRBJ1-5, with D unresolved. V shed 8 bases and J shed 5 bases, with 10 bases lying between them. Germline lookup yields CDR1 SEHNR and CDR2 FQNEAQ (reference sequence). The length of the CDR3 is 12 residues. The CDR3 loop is CASGLFDQPQHF. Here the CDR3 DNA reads TGTGCCAGCGGACTCTTCGATCAGCCCCAGCATTTT.

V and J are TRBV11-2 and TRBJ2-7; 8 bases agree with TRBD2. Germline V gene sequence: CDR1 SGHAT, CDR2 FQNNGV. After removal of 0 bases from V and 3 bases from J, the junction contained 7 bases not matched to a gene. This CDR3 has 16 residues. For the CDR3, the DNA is TGTGCCAGCAGCTTAGATGGGAAGCGGGAGCGCTACGAGCAGTACTTC. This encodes CASSLDGKRERYEQYF.

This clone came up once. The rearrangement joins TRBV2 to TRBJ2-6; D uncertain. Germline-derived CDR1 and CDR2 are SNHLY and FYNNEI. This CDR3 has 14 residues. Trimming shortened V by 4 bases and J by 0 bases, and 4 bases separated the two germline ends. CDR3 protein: CASSVFSGANVLTF. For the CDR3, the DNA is TGTGCCAGCAGTGTGTTCTCTGGGGCCAACGTCCTGACTTTC.

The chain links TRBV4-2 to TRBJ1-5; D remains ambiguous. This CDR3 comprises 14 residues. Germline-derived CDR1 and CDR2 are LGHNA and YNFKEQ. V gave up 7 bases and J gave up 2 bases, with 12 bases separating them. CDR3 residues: CASTGTGGNQPQHF. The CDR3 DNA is TGTGCCAGCACGGGTACTGGAGGCAATCAGCCCCAGCATTTT.

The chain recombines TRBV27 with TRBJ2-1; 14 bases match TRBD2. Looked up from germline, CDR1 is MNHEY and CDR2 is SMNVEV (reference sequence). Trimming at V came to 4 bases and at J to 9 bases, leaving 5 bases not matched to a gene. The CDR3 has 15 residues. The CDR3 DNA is TGTGCCAGCAGTTCTGGGACTAGCGGGAGAGTTGAGCAGTTCTTC. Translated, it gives CASSSGTSGRVEQFF.

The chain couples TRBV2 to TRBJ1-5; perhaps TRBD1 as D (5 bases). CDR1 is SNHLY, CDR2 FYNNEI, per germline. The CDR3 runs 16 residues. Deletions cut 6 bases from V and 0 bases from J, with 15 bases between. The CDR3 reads CASRKVEGYSNQPQHF. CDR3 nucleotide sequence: TGTGCCAGCAGGAAGGTCGAGGGGTATAGCAATCAGCCCCAGCATTTT.

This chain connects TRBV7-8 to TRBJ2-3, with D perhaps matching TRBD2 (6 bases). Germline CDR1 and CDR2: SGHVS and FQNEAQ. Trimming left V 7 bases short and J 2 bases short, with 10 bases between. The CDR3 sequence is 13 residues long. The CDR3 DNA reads TGTGCCAGCACCTCGGGAGACACAGATACGCAGTATTTT. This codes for CASTSGDTDTQYF.

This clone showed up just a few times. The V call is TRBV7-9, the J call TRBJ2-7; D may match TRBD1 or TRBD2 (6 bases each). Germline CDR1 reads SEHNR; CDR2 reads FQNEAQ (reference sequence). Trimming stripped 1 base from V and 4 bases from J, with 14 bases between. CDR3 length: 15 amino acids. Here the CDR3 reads CASSLVGGATYEQYF. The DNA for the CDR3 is TGTGCCAGCAGCTTAGTGGGGGGCGCCACATACGAGCAGTACTTC.

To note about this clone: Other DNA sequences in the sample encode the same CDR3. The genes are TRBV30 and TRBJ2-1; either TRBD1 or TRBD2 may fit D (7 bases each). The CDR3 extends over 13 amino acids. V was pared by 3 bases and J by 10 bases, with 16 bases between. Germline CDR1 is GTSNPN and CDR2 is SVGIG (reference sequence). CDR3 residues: CAWRPGGVREQFF. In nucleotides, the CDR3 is TGTGCCTGGAGGCCAGGGGGGGTGAGGGAGCAGTTCTTC.

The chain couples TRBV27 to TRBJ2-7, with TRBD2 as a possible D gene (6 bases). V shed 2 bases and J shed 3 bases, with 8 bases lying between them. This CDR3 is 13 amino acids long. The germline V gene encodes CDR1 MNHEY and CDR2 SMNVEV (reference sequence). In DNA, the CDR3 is TGTGCCAGCAGTTTAGGGCGGGGCTACGAGCAGTACTTC. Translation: CASSLGRGYEQYF.

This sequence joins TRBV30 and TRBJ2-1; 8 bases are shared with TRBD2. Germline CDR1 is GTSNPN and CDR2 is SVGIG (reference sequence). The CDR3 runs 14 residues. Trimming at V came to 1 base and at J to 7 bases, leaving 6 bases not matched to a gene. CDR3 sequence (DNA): TGTGCCTGGAGTGGAAGGCCGGGGGGGAATGAGCAGTTCTTC. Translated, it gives CAWSGRPGGNEQFF.

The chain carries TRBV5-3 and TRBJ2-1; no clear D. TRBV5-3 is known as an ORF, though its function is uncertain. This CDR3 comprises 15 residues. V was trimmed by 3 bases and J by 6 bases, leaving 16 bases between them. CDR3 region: CARSYPYNPLNEQFF. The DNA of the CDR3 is TGTGCCAGAAGCTACCCTTACAACCCCCTCAATGAGCAGTTCTTC.

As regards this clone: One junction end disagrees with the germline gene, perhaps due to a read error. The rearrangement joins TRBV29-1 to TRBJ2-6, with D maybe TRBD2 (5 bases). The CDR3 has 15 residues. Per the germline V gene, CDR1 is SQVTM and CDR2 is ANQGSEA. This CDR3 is CSVEDGISGANVLTF. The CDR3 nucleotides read TGCAGCGTGGAAGACGGGATTTCTGGGGCCAACGTCCTGACTTTC.

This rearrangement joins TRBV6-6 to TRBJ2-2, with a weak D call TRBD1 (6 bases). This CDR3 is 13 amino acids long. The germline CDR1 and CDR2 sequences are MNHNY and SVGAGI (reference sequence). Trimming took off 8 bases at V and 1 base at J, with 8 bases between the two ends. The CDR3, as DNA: TGTGCCAGCCCGGACAGGAACACCGGGGAGCTGTTTTTT. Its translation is CASPDRNTGELFF.

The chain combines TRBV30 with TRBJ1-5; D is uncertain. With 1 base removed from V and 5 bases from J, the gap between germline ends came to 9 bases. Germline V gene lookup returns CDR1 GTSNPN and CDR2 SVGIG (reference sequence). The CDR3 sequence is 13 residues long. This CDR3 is CAWSGGNDQPQHF. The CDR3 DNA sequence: TGTGCCTGGAGTGGGGGTAACGATCAGCCCCAGCATTTT.

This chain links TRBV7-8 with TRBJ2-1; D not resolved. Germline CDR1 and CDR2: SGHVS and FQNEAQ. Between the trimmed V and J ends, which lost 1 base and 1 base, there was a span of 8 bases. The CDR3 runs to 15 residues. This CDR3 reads CASSLDRRSYNEQFF. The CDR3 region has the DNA TGTGCCAGCAGCTTAGATAGGAGATCCTACAATGAGCAGTTCTTC. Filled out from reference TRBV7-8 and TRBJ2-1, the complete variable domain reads GAGVSQSPRYKVAKRGQDVALRCDPISGHVSLFWYQQALGQGPEFLTYFQNEAQLDKSGLPSDRFFAERPEGSVSTLKIQRTQQEDSAVYLCASSLDRRSYNEQFFGPGTRLTVL.